The T cell receptor (beta chain) under discussion was sequenced for a study of cytomegalovirus exposure and HLA in healthy donors. With 60 Vbeta and 13 Jbeta primers, the PCR was carried out. The table came from immunoSEQ multiplex PCR; TCRdb's copy has only in-frame clones and leaves some out. Found here are about 150,000 clones, approximately 84% of them singletons; the top ten hold 6.3%. V gave up 6 bases and J gave up 4 bases, with 10 bases separating them. Germline V gene sequence: CDR1 MDHEN, CDR2 SYDVKM. There are 13 residues in the CDR3. The rearrangement uses TRBV28 and TRBJ1-5; maybe TRBD1 (5 bases). The material sequenced was PBMCs. This TCR derives from a male donor in good health and CMV-seropositive. For the CDR3, the DNA is TGTGCCAGCAGCGAGACAGTGAATCAGCCCCAGCATTTT. It encodes CASSETVNQPQHF.